This T cell receptor (beta chain) stems from a study of cytomegalovirus exposure and HLA in healthy donors. Whole-study results and caveats: Later findings reportedly placed an Asian-associated ancestry cluster below the roughly 700-donor mean for N-insertions. The listing of 150 to 200 TCR beta chains classed them as cytomegalovirus-associated.

Primers included in the PCR were 60 Vbeta and 13 Jbeta primers. Original analysis: Later work found 80 million or so unique TCR beta chains, with approximately 12 million shared. The protocol was immunoSEQ multiplex PCR, while the TCRdb copy is restricted to in-frame clones and leaves out a portion. Clone size and V and J calls were adopted from that table, with D and trimming inferred from the DNA. The sample carries more than 150,000 clones, roughly 80% recorded once. A word on this clone: Its antigen is unidentified.

Germline V gives CDR1 MDHEN, CDR2 SYDVKM. The CDR3 sequence is 15 residues long. Sequenced material: PBMCs. This clonotype was obtained from a woman between 40 and 50 years old in good health and CMV-seropositive. The chain joins TRBV28 to TRBJ2-5, with TRBD2 matching over 7 bases. With the DNA end fitting TRBJ2-7 better, the J assignment may be wrong. Written as DNA, the CDR3 is TGTGCCAGCAGTTTACTGGCGGGAGCGAGGGACGAGCAGTACTTC. This encodes CASSLLAGARDEQYF.